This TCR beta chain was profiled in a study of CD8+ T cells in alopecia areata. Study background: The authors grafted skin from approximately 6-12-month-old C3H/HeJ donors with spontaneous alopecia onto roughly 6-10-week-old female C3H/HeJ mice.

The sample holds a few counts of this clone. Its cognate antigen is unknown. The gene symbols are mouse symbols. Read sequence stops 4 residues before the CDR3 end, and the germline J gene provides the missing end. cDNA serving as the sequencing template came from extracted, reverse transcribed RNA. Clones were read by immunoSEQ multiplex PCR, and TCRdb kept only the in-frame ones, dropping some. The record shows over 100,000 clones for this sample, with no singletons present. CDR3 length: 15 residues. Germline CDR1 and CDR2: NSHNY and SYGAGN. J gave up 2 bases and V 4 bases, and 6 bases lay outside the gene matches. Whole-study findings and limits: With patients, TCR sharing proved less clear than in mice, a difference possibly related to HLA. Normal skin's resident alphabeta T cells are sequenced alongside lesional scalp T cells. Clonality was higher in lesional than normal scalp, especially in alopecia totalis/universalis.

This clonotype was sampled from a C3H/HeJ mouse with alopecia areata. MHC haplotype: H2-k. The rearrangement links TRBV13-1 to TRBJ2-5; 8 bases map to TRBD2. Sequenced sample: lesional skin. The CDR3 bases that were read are TGTGCCAGCAGTCCCCGGACTGGGCTCCAAGAC. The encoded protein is CASSPRTGLQD. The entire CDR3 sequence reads CASSPRTGLQDTQYF.